Only a few counts were recorded for the clone carrying this T cell receptor (beta chain). Its target is unknown. From the 5' RACE reads, TCRdb called clonotypes with MiXCR, one entry per CDR3 protein. The table includes fewer than 550,000 distinct CDR3 sequences, 14% detected once. Germline lookup yields CDR1 GTSNPN and CDR2 SVGIG (reference sequence). CDR3 length: 13 amino acids. V was clipped by 0 bases and J by 12 bases, with 15 bases between them. This sample stems from a study of identical twins. Study-wide results and caveats: There were fewer insertions in abundant cord blood beta clonotypes, but memory repertoires showed no such pattern.

The sample was also reused in another study, on yellow fever vaccine responses in identical twins.

The sample consisted of CD4+ T cells sorted from blood. The TCR sequence derives from a woman aged 18-30 years in good health. This chain connects TRBV30 to TRBJ2-1; D may be TRBD2 (5 bases). For the CDR3, the DNA is TGTGCCTGGAGTGTACTAGGAGCAGCAGTGCAGTTCTTC. The encoded protein is CAWSVLGAAVQFF.